Below are 24 T cell receptor beta chains sequenced from a single sample in a study of siplizumab effects on memory and regulatory T cells. Profiling relied on immunoSEQ multiplex PCR, and the TCRdb table lists in-frame clones only, not all of them. Here the sample spans 100,000 to 120,000 clones, 92% being singletons. The specimen sequenced was CD4+ T cells sorted from blood. All receptors derive from a human donor in good health.

The rearrangement uses TRBV5-1 and TRBJ1-1; D is unresolved. Trimming removed 4 bases at V and 5 bases at J, with 18 bases between. The CDR3 is 15 amino acids. Looked up from germline, CDR1 is SGHRS and CDR2 is YFSETQ. CDR3: CASSNSGSSGTEAFF. CDR3 DNA sequence: TGCGCCAGCAGCAATAGCGGAAGCAGCGGGACTGAAGCTTTCTTT.

The rearrangement uses TRBV7-9 and TRBJ1-2, with D unclear. Germline assignment: CDR1 SEHNR and CDR2 FQNEAQ (reference sequence). V dropped 5 bases and J dropped 4 bases, with 11 bases sitting between them. The CDR3 consists of 13 residues. This CDR3 reads CASSTRTGYGYTF. The DNA of the CDR3 is TGTGCCAGCAGCACTCGGACGGGCTATGGCTACACCTTC.

The genes are TRBV7-9 and TRBJ1-3; the D is unclear. The CDR3 totals 12 residues. The V end lost 5 bases, the J end lost 3 bases, and 5 bases lay between the germline ends. Germline CDR1 SEHNR, CDR2 FQNEAQ (reference sequence). The CDR3 DNA sequence: TGTGCCAGCAGCGTTAGTGGAAACACCATATATTTT. Amino acids: CASSVSGNTIYF.

Here the CDR3 DNA reads TGCAGCGTCCGCGAGGGATTAGACACTGAAGCTTTCTTT. Its translation is CSVREGLDTEAFF. The chain uses TRBV29-1 and TRBJ1-1, with no clear D. Germline loops: CDR1 SQVTM, CDR2 ANQGSEA. There are 13 residues in the CDR3. V lost 6 bases, J lost 3 bases, and 14 bases lay in between.

The chain joins TRBV6-4 to TRBJ2-1; D unresolved. The germline V gene encodes CDR1 MRHNA and CDR2 SNTAGT. Deletions cut 0 bases from V and 13 bases from J, with 7 bases between. This CDR3 is built from 11 residues. CDR3 sequence reads: CASSDSGRQFF. The CDR3 nucleotides are TGTGCCAGCAGTGACTCCGGACGACAGTTCTTC.

This clone was seen once. The V gene is TRBV7-2, the J gene TRBJ2-5; D is unresolved. Germline V gene lookup returns CDR1 SGHTA and CDR2 FQGNSA. Trimming took 5 bases from V and 2 from J, leaving 6 bases between them. The length of the CDR3 is 12 residues. The CDR3 loop reads CASSESQETQYF. The CDR3 nucleotides read TGTGCCAGCAGCGAAAGTCAAGAGACCCAGTACTTC.

The chain carries TRBV6-1 and TRBJ2-3, with 8 bases that match TRBD2. Germline CDR1 MNHNS, CDR2 SASEGT. The CDR3 totals 14 residues. V lost 10 bases to trimming and J lost 6 bases; unmatched junction nucleotides: 12. The CDR3 DNA reads TGTGCCACTTTTAGCGGGGTTGGTGGTGATACGCAGTATTTT. Translated: CATFSGVGGDTQYF.

This clone came up once. The V call is TRBV11-2, the J call TRBJ2-7; D perhaps matches TRBD2 (6 bases). Germline V gene lookup returns CDR1 SGHAT and CDR2 FQNNGV. This CDR3 spans 16 amino acids. V was cut by 5 bases and J by 6 bases, with 23 bases left in between. The CDR3 DNA follows: TGTGCCAGCAGCACCATACCTAAGGCCTCGGAGGGCGAGCAGTACTTC. Its protein product is CASSTIPKASEGEQYF. The full variable domain, in which reference TRBV11-2 and TRBJ2-7 provide the parts outside the CDR3, is EAGVAQSPRYKIIEKRQSVAFWCNPISGHATLYWYQQILGQGPKLLIQFQNNGVVDDSQLPKDRFSAERLKGVDSTLKIQPAKLEDSAVYLCASSTIPKASEGEQYFGPGTRLTVT.

The chain joins TRBV27 to TRBJ2-5, with D perhaps matching TRBD2 (6 bases). From germline, CDR1 is MNHEY and CDR2 SMNVEV (reference sequence). The CDR3 has 17 amino acids. Trimming removed 7 bases at V and 1 base at J, with 22 bases between. Here the CDR3 reads CASTPYPGGYPQETQYF. The CDR3 coding sequence is TGTGCCAGCACCCCCTACCCTGGGGGGTATCCCCAAGAGACCCAGTACTTC.

The V gene is TRBV19, the J gene TRBJ1-5, with D uncertain. V was pared by 7 bases and J by 1 base, with 5 bases between. The CDR3 contains 12 residues. The germline gives CDR1 LNHDA, CDR2 SQIVND (reference sequence). The CDR3 loop is CASTTSNQPQHF. The CDR3 region has the DNA TGTGCCAGTACCACGAGCAATCAGCCCCAGCATTTT.

Concerning this clone itself: The junction departs from germline at one end; a sequencing error may be responsible. Other DNA sequences of this sample code for an identical CDR3. This rearrangement joins TRBV6-5 to TRBJ1-5, with D tentatively TRBD1 (5 bases). This CDR3 has 14 amino acids. CDR1 is MNHEY and CDR2 is SVGAGI in the germline V gene. Written as DNA, the CDR3 is TGTGCAAGCAGATTGCAGGGAGGCAATCAGCCCCAGCATTTT. Its translation: CASRLQGGNQPQHF.

V usage is TRBV25-1 and J usage is TRBJ1-2; 8 bases match TRBD1. After removal of 2 bases from V and 8 bases from J, the junction contained 7 bases not matched to a gene. CDR1 is MGHDK and CDR2 is SYGVNS in the germline V gene. This CDR3 spans 14 amino acids. CDR3 residues: CASSETGTGGGYTF. As DNA, the CDR3 is TGTGCCAGCAGTGAAACCGGGACAGGCGGAGGCTACACCTTC.

The CDR3 nucleotides are TGTGCCAGCAGTTCACCGGGACTAGCGGCCACTGAGCAGTTCTTC. This codes for CASSSPGLAATEQFF. The rearrangement links TRBV6-5 to TRBJ2-1; 11 bases match TRBD2. V lost 4 bases and J lost 9; bases outside the gene matches: 8. There are 15 residues in the CDR3. CDR1 is MNHEY, CDR2 SVGAGI, per germline.

This chain uses TRBV11-2 with TRBJ2-1, with a weak D call TRBD2 (7 bases). This CDR3 has 14 amino acids. Germline values: CDR1 SGHAT, CDR2 FQNNGV. The V end was cut by 2 bases, the J end by 7 bases, with 12 bases between. This CDR3 reads CASSLRGRDNEQFF. CDR3 coding DNA: TGTGCCAGCAGCTTAAGGGGGAGGGATAATGAGCAGTTCTTC.

The rearrangement joins TRBV9 to TRBJ2-4, with a tentative D call TRBD1 (5 bases). Germline values: CDR1 SGDLS, CDR2 YYNGEE. The CDR3 is 14 residues long. The V end lost 2 bases, the J end lost 8 bases, and 14 bases lay between the germline ends. The CDR3 coding sequence is TGTGCCAGCAGCGTCCTAGGGGCGAAGGACATTCAGTACTTC. Protein sequence: CASSVLGAKDIQYF.

J is TRBJ2-3 and V is TRBV25-1; TRBD1 agrees at 8 bases. Germline V gene data show CDR1 as MGHDK and CDR2 as SYGVNS. The V segment lost 3 bases and the J segment 2 bases; nucleotides outside the gene matches: 4. The CDR3 sequence is 15 residues long. The CDR3 region has the DNA TGTGCCAGCAGTGAGACAGGGGCGCTCACAGATACGCAGTATTTT. Protein product: CASSETGALTDTQYF.

The J gene is TRBJ2-5, the V gene TRBV19, with D unresolved. V shed 0 bases and J shed 4 bases, with 6 bases lying between them. Looked up from germline, CDR1 is LNHDA and CDR2 is SQIVND (reference sequence). The CDR3 is 13 amino acids. This CDR3 is CASSIDRTETQYF. Here the CDR3 DNA reads TGTGCCAGTAGTATAGACAGGACAGAGACCCAGTACTTC. The full variable domain, in which reference TRBV19 and TRBJ2-5 provide the parts outside the CDR3, is DGGITQSPKYLFRKEGQNVTLSCEQNLNHDAMYWYRQDPGQGLRLIYYSQIVNDFQKGDIAEGYSVSREKKESFPLTVTSAQKNPTAFYLCASSIDRTETQYFGPGTRLLVL.

The CDR3, as DNA: TGTGCCAGCAGTGAAAGGTGGGCCCGACGCTATACGCAGTATTTT. Translated: CASSERWARRYTQYF. The chain has TRBV2 and TRBJ2-3; D gene uncertain. V shed 2 bases and J shed 7 bases, with 16 bases lying between them. The germline V gene has CDR1 SNHLY and CDR2 FYNNEI. The CDR3 is 15 amino acids.

The DNA for the CDR3 is TGCGCCAGCAGCTACCGAGCCGGGGCGGGCACCGGGGAGCTGTTTTTT. Protein sequence: CASSYRAGAGTGELFF. This sequence joins TRBV5-1 and TRBJ2-2, with D possibly called TRBD1 or TRBD2 (5 bases each). Germline V gene lookup returns CDR1 SGHRS and CDR2 YFSETQ. This CDR3 contains 16 residues. With 3 bases removed from V and 4 bases from J, the gap between germline ends came to 16 bases.

The chain employs TRBV15 and TRBJ1-3; no clear D gene. V was trimmed by 7 bases and J by 3 bases, leaving 10 bases between them. Germline-derived CDR1 and CDR2 are LNHNV and YYDKDF (reference sequence). The CDR3 runs 13 residues. This chain's CDR3 is CATKREDGNTIYF. The CDR3 nucleotides are TGTGCCACCAAAAGGGAGGATGGAAACACCATATATTTT.

The chain couples TRBV2 to TRBJ2-3, with 9 bases lining up with TRBD1. Germline V gene sequence: CDR1 SNHLY, CDR2 FYNNEI. Unmatched junction bases numbered 3, after V lost 8 bases and J lost 3 bases. The CDR3 sequence is 13 residues long. This chain's CDR3 is CASSGQGTDTQYF. DNA for the CDR3: TGTGCCAGCTCGGGACAGGGAACAGATACGCAGTATTTT.

The rearrangement links TRBV4-1 to TRBJ2-7; D possibly matches TRBD1 or TRBD2 (5 bases each). CDR1 and CDR2 from the germline V gene are MGHRA and YSYEKL. Trimming shortened V by 4 bases and J by 0 bases, and 16 bases separated the two germline ends. This CDR3 contains 16 residues. The CDR3 reads CASSPGLGRTSYEQYF. The CDR3 coding sequence is TGCGCCAGCAGCCCAGGGTTAGGGAGAACCTCCTACGAGCAGTACTTC.

Comments on this clone: Other nucleotide sequences in the sample specify the same CDR3. The genes are TRBV6-5 and TRBJ1-3; a weak D match, TRBD1 (6 bases). The CDR3 has 15 residues. CDR1 is MNHEY, CDR2 SVGAGI, per germline. Trimming pared 6 bases from V and 0 bases from J, leaving 12 bases between. The CDR3 sequence is CASRQTGLSGNTIYF. For the CDR3, the DNA is TGTGCCAGCAGACAGACAGGCCTCTCTGGAAACACCATATATTTT.

This chain uses TRBV6-6 with TRBJ2-7; tentatively, D is TRBD1 (6 bases). Germline loops: CDR1 MNHNY, CDR2 SVGAGI (reference sequence). V lost 5 bases, J lost 6 bases, and 14 bases lay in between. This CDR3 is 13 amino acids long. The CDR3 reads CASSPTGFGEQYF. Written as DNA, the CDR3 is TGTGCCAGCAGTCCCACAGGGTTCGGCGAGCAGTACTTC.